These 22 T cell receptor beta chains came from one sample sequenced in a study of T cell repertoires in aging, cancer and after chemotherapy. Multiplex touch-down PCR with TRB-A/B primers amplified rearranged V-D-J TRB sequences. Each CDR3 protein gets one entry after TCRdb re-called the multiplex PCR reads with MiXCR. Of about 470 distinct CDR3 sequences in the sample, around 31% were seen once. TCR beta rearrangements were amplified from peripheral blood genomic DNA. The sequencing input was blood. The source of these receptors is a human donor with a solid tumor.

A note on this clonotype: A much larger clone sits a single nucleotide away, making a read error possible. This chain joins TRBV20-1 and TRBJ2-5, with TRBD2 matching 10 bases. This CDR3 spans 13 amino acids. Germline values: CDR1 DFQATT, CDR2 SNEGSKA (reference sequence). As DNA, the CDR3 is TGCAGTGCTAGCCTAGCGGGAGCAGAGTCCCAGTACTTC. This gives the protein CSASLAGAESQYF.

This clonotype is deemed large. The chain couples TRBV6-6 to TRBJ2-1; TRBD1 agrees at 7 bases. This CDR3 is built from 15 residues. Trimming at V came to 10 bases and at J to 7 bases, leaving 16 bases not matched to a gene. In germline, CDR1 is MNHNY, CDR2 SVGAGI (reference sequence). CDR3 coding DNA: TGTGCCATTTCGACAGGGAATGGCATTGCAAATGAGCAGTTCTTC. Its protein product is CAISTGNGIANEQFF.

This clonotype appeared a few times. This rearrangement joins TRBV12-3 or TRBV12-4 to TRBJ1-4; perhaps TRBD1 as D (6 bases). This CDR3 contains 15 residues. Trimming removed 5 bases at V and 8 bases at J, with 18 bases between. CDR3: CASSPGAVYEEKLFF. For the CDR3, the DNA is TGTGCCAGCAGTCCGGGGGCAGTCTATGAAGAAAAACTGTTTTTT.

The chain joins TRBV7-2 to TRBJ2-3, with TRBD2 matching 15 bases. V shed 3 bases, J shed 5 bases, and the junction held 3 bases outside the gene matches. This CDR3 contains 16 residues. Germline-derived CDR1 and CDR2 are SGHTA and FQGNSA. The chain's CDR3 is CASSFRTSGRGDTQYF. The CDR3 region has the DNA TGTGCCAGCAGCTTCCGGACTAGCGGGAGGGGAGATACGCAGTATTTT. The full variable domain, its missing parts supplied by reference TRBV7-2 and TRBJ2-3, is GAGVSQSPSNKVTEKGKDVELRCDPISGHTALYWYRQSLGQGLEFLIYFQGNSAPDKSGLPSDRFSAERTGGSVSTLTIQRTQQEDSAVYLCASSFRTSGRGDTQYFGPGTRLTVL.

V is TRBV20-1 and J is TRBJ2-7, with 9 bases fitting TRBD2. Germline CDR1 reads DFQATT; CDR2 reads SNEGSKA (reference sequence). After removal of 2 bases from V and 5 bases from J, the junction contained 7 bases not matched to a gene. The CDR3 has 14 amino acids. The CDR3 protein is CSARPGTSNHEQYF. CDR3 bases: TGCAGTGCTAGACCCGGGACTAGCAATCACGAGCAGTACTTC.

The rearrangement links TRBV6-5 to TRBJ2-7; D uncertain. This CDR3 has 13 amino acids. Germline values: CDR1 MNHEY, CDR2 SVGAGI. The V end lost 2 bases, the J end lost 2 bases, and 7 bases lay between the germline ends. CDR3 nucleotides: TGTGCCAGCAGTTACGGGCACACCTACGAGCAGTACTTC. Its protein product is CASSYGHTYEQYF.

The genes are TRBV21-1 and TRBJ2-7; TRBD1 is the table's D call, not checked against the DNA. TRBV21-1 has pseudogene status. This CDR3 contains 14 residues. The CDR3 DNA reads TGTGCCAGCAGCAACTTGGACAGGGCGGCTGAGCAGTACTTC. This translates into CASSNLDRAAEQYF.

This clonotype is categorized as large (0.1 to 1%). This sequence joins TRBV6-6 and TRBJ2-5, with 10 bases matching TRBD1. CDR3 length: 20 amino acids. V lost 2 bases and J lost 1; bases outside the gene matches: 16. Germline CDR1 is MNHNY and CDR2 is SVGAGI (reference sequence). The CDR3, as DNA: TGTGCCAGCAGTTACCCGCTAGGACAGGGGGAGTCAGGTCGCCAAGAGACCCAGTACTTC. The encoded protein is CASSYPLGQGESGRQETQYF.

By frequency in the sample, this clonotype is large. CDR3 DNA sequence: TGTGCCAGAAGCTTGGAATCGATCGAGCAGTACTTC. This translates into CARSLESIEQYF. The chain links TRBV5-3 to TRBJ2-7; no clear D. TRBV5-3 is an open reading frame whose function is uncertain. The CDR3 sequence is 12 residues long. The germline V and J ends were trimmed by 0 bases and 6 bases, with 7 bases remaining between them.

By proportion, this clonotype is large. The rearrangement uses TRBV5-6 and TRBJ2-7, with D tentatively TRBD1 or TRBD2 (5 bases each). The CDR3 is made up of 13 amino acids. The germline V gene encodes CDR1 SGHDT and CDR2 YYEEEE. Trimming shortened V by 3 bases and J by 2 bases, and 9 bases separated the two germline ends. The CDR3 DNA reads TGTGCCAGCAGCTCGGGACGGACCTACGAGCAGTACTTC. This encodes CASSSGRTYEQYF.

By frequency in the sample, this clonotype is large. The CDR3 reads CASSYGQETQYF. CDR3 nucleotide sequence: TGTGCCAGCAGTTATGGACAAGAGACCCAGTACTTC. The chain uses TRBV6-2 or TRBV6-3 and TRBJ2-5; D is unclear. The germline V gene encodes CDR1 MNHEY and CDR2 SVGEGT. The CDR3 covers 12 residues. V lost 3 bases and J 2 bases, leaving 4 bases between the germline ends.

The V call is TRBV4-2, the J call TRBJ2-1; TRBD2 matches at 9 bases. The CDR3 covers 16 residues. The germline CDR1 and CDR2 sequences are LGHNA and YNFKEQ. V was pared by 5 bases and J by 6 bases, with 11 bases of the junction left unmatched. CDR3 DNA sequence: TGTGCCAGCAGCTCTACTAGCGGGCGTCTCTCCAATGAGCAGTTCTTC. Residues: CASSSTSGRLSNEQFF.

On this clonotype itself: It may be a read error: a sequence one base away is much more abundant. The rearrangement uses TRBV7-9 and TRBJ2-2; D gene ambiguous. V was trimmed by 1 base and J by 2 bases, leaving 11 bases between them. This CDR3 spans 16 amino acids. The germline V gene has CDR1 SEHNR and CDR2 FQNEAQ (reference sequence). This CDR3 is CASSLGVHQNTGELFF. The CDR3 DNA sequence: TGTGCCAGCAGCTTAGGAGTACACCAAAACACCGGGGAGCTGTTTTTT.

This clonotype is large in the sample. The chain is built from TRBV6-2 or TRBV6-3 and TRBJ2-3; 8 positions agree with TRBD1. CDR3 size: 14 residues. V gave up 6 bases and J gave up 3 bases; unmatched junction bases: 5. The germline V gene encodes CDR1 MNHEY and CDR2 SVGEGT. Here the CDR3 reads CASSNQGATDTQYF. CDR3 DNA sequence: TGTGCCAGCAGCAACCAGGGGGCAACAGATACGCAGTATTTT.

By sample fraction, this clonotype is large. V is TRBV19 and J is TRBJ2-2; 8 bases fit TRBD1. The V and J ends lost 3 bases and 1 base, in that order; junction bases with no gene match: 7. There are 17 residues in the CDR3. Germline CDR1 reads LNHDA; CDR2 reads SQIVND (reference sequence). The CDR3 is CASSIRRDRLNTGELFF. CDR3 sequence (DNA): TGTGCCAGTAGTATCCGCCGGGACAGGCTGAACACCGGGGAGCTGTTTTTT.

CDR3 nucleotides: TGTGCCACTCATGACCGAGGCTCCTATAATTCACCCCTCCACTTT. It translates to CATHDRGSYNSPLHF. V is TRBV15 and J is TRBJ1-6; D is uncertain. Germline V gene data show CDR1 as LNHNV and CDR2 as YYDKDF (reference sequence). The V end was cut by 9 bases, the J end by 0 bases, with 12 bases between. This CDR3 comprises 15 residues.

This clonotype rates as large. The V and J genes are TRBV27 and TRBJ2-7; the D gene is possibly TRBD2 (5 bases). This CDR3 is 11 amino acids long. Trimming removed 5 bases from V and 7 bases from J, with 9 bases in between. The germline V gene encodes CDR1 MNHEY and CDR2 SMNVEV (reference sequence). The CDR3 reads CASSEGREQYF. CDR3 nucleotides: TGTGCCAGCAGTGAAGGGAGAGAGCAGTACTTC.

This clonotype appeared a few times. The chain uses TRBV12-3 or TRBV12-4 and TRBJ1-1, with D tentatively TRBD1 (6 bases). The CDR3 is 13 residues long. V dropped 6 bases and J dropped 4 bases, with 12 bases sitting between them. CDR3 loop: CASRRTDFTEAFF. CDR3 DNA: TGTGCCAGCAGGCGGACAGATTTCACTGAAGCTTTCTTT.

V gene TRBV20-1 combines with J gene TRBJ2-7; 12 bases align to TRBD2. This CDR3 is built from 17 residues. V shed 5 bases, J shed 2 bases, and the junction held 13 bases outside the gene matches. In germline, CDR1 is DFQATT, CDR2 SNEGSKA (reference sequence). The CDR3 region is CSAFTRTSGTFTYEQYF. CDR3 DNA sequence: TGCAGTGCTTTTACCCGGACTAGCGGGACCTTCACCTACGAGCAGTACTTC.

By its share, this clonotype is large. The rearrangement joins TRBV6-1 to TRBJ1-3; D ambiguous. Trimming cost V 4 bases and J 0 bases, with 10 bases left between them. CDR1 and CDR2 (germline): MNHNS, SASEGT. The CDR3 totals 15 residues. Here the CDR3 reads CASSGVGISGNTIYF. The CDR3, as DNA: TGTGCCAGCAGTGGAGTGGGGATCTCTGGAAACACCATATATTTT.

This chain links TRBV15 with TRBJ2-7; no clear D gene. This CDR3 has 13 amino acids. Germline V gives CDR1 LNHNV, CDR2 YYDKDF (reference sequence). The ends were cut back, 8 bases at V and 0 bases at J, with 11 bases in the middle. CDR3 DNA sequence: TGTGCCACCCCGCACTCAGCCTCCTACGAGCAGTACTTC. Its protein product is CATPHSASYEQYF.

This clonotype is classed as medium-sized (0.01 to 0.1%). The V call is TRBV24-1, the J call TRBJ1-1, with 7 bases that match TRBD1. The germline gives CDR1 KGHDR, CDR2 SFDVKD. V lost 3 bases and J lost 10; bases outside the gene matches: 7. The CDR3 has 13 amino acids. The CDR3 loop reads CATSDQTTGRAFF. CDR3 DNA sequence: TGTGCCACCAGTGATCAGACGACAGGGCGAGCTTTCTTT.